This T cell receptor (beta chain) was observed in a study of cytomegalovirus exposure and HLA in healthy donors. With 60 Vbeta and 13 Jbeta primers, the PCR was carried out. Here immunoSEQ multiplex PCR was the method, and the copy in TCRdb shows in-frame clones only, minus some. The sample yields approximately 200,000 clones, approximately 85% seen once. The CDR3 is 12 amino acids. Between the trimmed V and J ends, which lost 7 bases and 6 bases, there was a span of 13 bases. Germline CDR1 reads MDHEN; CDR2 reads SYDVKM. The table lists this clone with a count of one. Source material: PBMCs. This receptor was identified in a woman between 50 and 59 years old in good health and CMV-seronegative. The chain has TRBV28 and TRBJ2-7; no firm D call. CDR3 coding DNA: TGTGCCAGCACGTACAGCTTTGGCGAGCAGTACTTC. Amino acids: CASTYSFGEQYF.